This is a list of T cell receptor beta chains from one sample in a study of STAT3 mutations in large granular lymphocyte leukemia. Method: immunoSEQ multiplex PCR; TCRdb's copy keeps in-frame clones and lacks some. The sample has about 42,000 clones; 80% to 90% are singletons. What was sequenced was PBMCs. The receptors originated from a human donor with T large granular lymphocyte leukemia. Some clones in this sample may be carry-over from other donors' samples. Both conserved end residues are part of each CDR3. The D gene is left open where the match is weak. Size is omitted from some rows. Given values are once, few, many or a class for expanded clones.

j_call v_call d_call clone_size cdr3_aa cdr3_nt
TRBJ1-1 TRBV6-6 - few CASSYYRYKGNTEAFF TGTGCCAGCAGTTACTATAGGTATAAGGGGAACACTGAAGCTTTCTTT
TRBJ2-7 TRBV27 - - CASSFGLNQFEQYF TGTGCCAGCAGTTTCGGTCTTAACCAGTTCGAGCAGTACTTC
TRBJ2-3 TRBV5-1 - few CASSLAVGPTDTQYF TGCGCCAGCAGCTTGGCCGTGGGCCCCACAGATACGCAGTATTTT
TRBJ2-2 TRBV2 - - CASGNEGNTGELFF TGTGCCAGCGGAAATGAGGGGAACACCGGGGAGCTGTTTTTT
TRBJ2-7 TRBV2 - - CASSGPGSSYEQYF TGTGCCAGCAGTGGTCCCGGGAGCTCCTACGAGCAGTACTTC
TRBJ2-7 TRBV5-1 TRBD2 few CASSPTGGIYEQYF TGCGCCAGCAGCCCGACGGGGGGAATCTACGAGCAGTACTTC
TRBJ1-3 TRBV29-1 - - CSVEAVGHSGNTIYF TGCAGCGTTGAAGCGGTAGGGCATTCTGGAAACACCATATATTTT
TRBJ1-4 TRBV7-9 - once CASSSSRATNEKLFF TGTGCCAGCAGCTCCAGCCGAGCAACTAATGAAAAACTGTTTTTT
TRBJ2-1 TRBV6-5 - - CASSGRSEQFF TGTGCCAGCAGTGGAAGGTCAGAGCAGTTCTTC
TRBJ2-6 TRBV10-3 - - CATSGGSGANVLTF TGTGCCACCTCGGGTGGCTCTGGGGCCAACGTCCTGACTTTC
TRBJ2-7 TRBV6-6 - - CASSQVPRDEQYF TGTGCCAGCAGCCAGGTCCCGCGGGACGAGCAGTACTTC
TRBJ1-1 TRBV9 - - CASSVEGRGSTEAFF TGTGCCAGCAGCGTAGAAGGCAGGGGATCCACTGAAGCTTTCTTT
TRBJ2-1 TRBV7-2 TRBD2 - CASSPGTSVNEQFF TGTGCCAGCAGCCCCGGGACTAGTGTGAATGAGCAGTTCTTC
TRBJ2-5 TRBV5-1 TRBD1 - CASSLGTGSSETQYF TGCGCCAGCAGCTTGGGGACAGGGAGTTCAGAGACCCAGTACTTC
TRBJ2-1 TRBV6-6 TRBD2 - CAVAGASYNEQFF TGTGCCGTAGCGGGGGCTTCCTACAATGAGCAGTTCTTC
TRBJ1-5 TRBV6-1 - - CASSDPGTVQPQHF TGTGCCAGCAGTGACCCCGGGACCGTTCAGCCCCAGCATTTT
TRBJ1-4 TRBV5-1 - - CASSSLPGQNEKLFF TGCGCCAGCAGCTCCCTCCCGGGACAAAATGAAAAACTGTTTTTT
TRBJ1-1 TRBV10-1 TRBD1 few CASSGGQGRMDTEAFF TGCGCCAGCAGTGGGGGACAGGGTAGGATGGACACTGAAGCTTTCTTT
TRBJ2-4 TRBV19 - - CASVGRGDIQYF TGTGCCAGCGTAGGGAGGGGGGACATTCAGTACTTC
TRBJ1-6 TRBV13 - - CASSSPRNSPLHF TGTGCCAGCAGCTCGCCCCGGAACTCACCCCTCCACTTT
TRBJ1-1 TRBV18 - - CASSPITGEAFF TGTGCCAGCTCACCAATAACAGGTGAAGCTTTCTTT
TRBJ1-3 TRBV6-5 TRBD1 - CASRDRVEHTIYF TGTGCCAGCAGAGACAGGGTGGAACACACCATATATTTT
TRBJ1-5 TRBV27 - - CASSLWGNQPQHF TGTGCCAGCAGTTTATGGGGAAATCAGCCCCAGCATTTT
TRBJ2-1 TRBV5-5 TRBD1 - CASSLAAGLDRGGFF TGTGCCAGCAGCTTGGCGGCCGGCTTGGACAGGGGAGGATTCTTC
TRBJ1-2 TRBV2 - - CASIPWEGLGNYGYTF TGTGCCAGCATACCCTGGGAGGGCCTGGGAAACTATGGCTACACCTTC
TRBJ1-1 TRBV11-2 - - CASSEGTVTTEAFF TGTGCCAGCAGCGAAGGGACGGTGACCACTGAAGCTTTCTTT
TRBJ1-1 TRBV7-9 - - CASTPANTEAFF TGTGCCAGCACCCCCGCGAACACTGAAGCTTTCTTT
TRBJ2-2 TRBV19 - - CASSRAGDTTGELFF TGTGCCAGTAGTAGGGCAGGGGATACCACCGGGGAGCTGTTTTTT
TRBJ2-2 TRBV4-3 TRBD2 - CASSQDPAGGGELFF TGCGCCAGCAGCCAAGATCCAGCGGGGGGCGGGGAGCTGTTTTTT
TRBJ2-5 TRBV2 - once CASTGAGGETQYF TGTGCCAGCACGGGGGCAGGAGGGGAGACCCAGTACTTC
TRBJ2-1 TRBV6-6 TRBD2 - CASSYHSGGSYNEQFF TGTGCCAGCAGTTACCACAGCGGGGGATCGTACAATGAGCAGTTCTTC
TRBJ2-7 TRBV2 - - CASSDPTERIYEQYF TGTGCCAGCAGTGATCCAACAGAAAGAATATACGAGCAGTACTTC
TRBJ1-1 TRBV7-6 TRBD1 once CASSLAMTGVLVGEAFF TGTGCCAGCAGCTTAGCGATGACAGGGGTTCTAGTGGGTGAAGCTTTCTTT
TRBJ2-4 TRBV28 TRBD2 - CASKTSGGDIQYF TGTGCCAGCAAGACTAGCGGGGGTGACATTCAGTACTTC
TRBJ2-4 TRBV5-4 - - CASSLGLAKNIQYF TGTGCCAGCAGCTTGGGGCTAGCCAAAAACATTCAGTACTTC
TRBJ1-1 TRBV5-1 TRBD1 few CASSLRDRGLLNTEAFF TGCGCCAGCAGCCTACGGGACAGGGGTTTATTGAACACTGAAGCTTTCTTT
TRBJ2-6 TRBV4-1 TRBD1 - CASSQVRGSGANVLTF TGCGCCAGCAGCCAAGTCAGGGGGTCTGGGGCCAACGTCCTGACTTTC
TRBJ2-5 TRBV28 - - CASSLNREWETQYF TGTGCCAGCAGTTTAAACAGGGAGTGGGAGACCCAGTACTTC
TRBJ1-5 TRBV18 - - CASSLERASMVGNQPQHF TGTGCCAGCTCACTCGAGAGGGCGAGTATGGTTGGGAATCAGCCCCAGCATTTT
TRBJ2-3 TRBV11-2 - - CASSLGTDKGTQYF TGTGCCAGCAGCTTAGGGACGGACAAGGGTACGCAGTATTTT
TRBJ2-7 TRBV5-1 TRBD1 - CASSKTGETYEQYF TGCGCCAGCAGCAAGACAGGGGAGACCTACGAGCAGTACTTC
TRBJ1-2 TRBV10-3 - few CAISNPDGYGYTF TGTGCCATCAGTAACCCGGACGGCTATGGCTACACCTTC
TRBJ2-3 TRBV2 TRBD1 - CASSDDRGTDTQYF TGTGCCAGCAGTGATGACAGGGGCACAGATACGCAGTATTTT
TRBJ2-7 TRBV10-3 TRBD1 - CAGGTGRIEQYF TGTGCCGGCGGGACAGGGAGAATCGAGCAGTACTTC
TRBJ1-1 TRBV5-1 TRBD1 - CASSLDAGGPEAFF TGCGCCAGCAGCTTGGACGCAGGGGGCCCCGAAGCTTTCTTT
TRBJ1-3 TRBV27 - - CASSTGLGNTIYF TGTGCCAGCAGTACAGGGCTCGGAAACACCATATATTTT
TRBJ1-4 TRBV27 - - CASSPRGGLEKLFF TGTGCCAGCAGCCCCAGGGGAGGGTTGGAAAAACTGTTTTTT
TRBJ2-1 TRBV7-9 - - CASSLTLADYNEQFF TGTGCCAGCAGTCTTACCCTAGCCGACTACAATGAGCAGTTCTTC
TRBJ2-1 TRBV4-3 TRBD2 - CASSLGLAGSNEQFF TGCGCCAGCAGCCTAGGACTAGCGGGGTCTAATGAGCAGTTCTTC
TRBJ2-3 TRBV5-4 TRBD1 - CASSLVVGTGTDTQYF TGTGCCAGCAGCTTGGTTGTCGGGACAGGCACAGATACGCAGTATTTT
TRBJ1-6 TRBV4-3 TRBD1 - CASSQEAGGLTPLHF TGCGCCAGCAGCCAAGAGGCAGGGGGCCTTACACCCCTCCACTTT
TRBJ2-7 TRBV7-8 TRBD2 - CASSRLLAGGSSEQYF TGTGCCAGCAGCAGACTATTAGCGGGGGGAAGTAGCGAGCAGTACTTC
TRBJ2-5 TRBV5-1 - - CASNPLSGGEETQYF TGCGCCAGCAATCCCCTTAGTGGCGGGGAAGAGACCCAGTACTTC
TRBJ1-2 TRBV28 - - CASMPSGRVDGYTF TGTGCCAGCATGCCGTCGGGCAGGGTGGATGGCTACACCTTC
TRBJ1-2 TRBV5-5 - - CASSLVGTDYGYTF TGTGCCAGCAGCTTGGTAGGCACAGACTATGGCTACACCTTC
TRBJ2-3 TRBV7-9 TRBD2 - CASSPATWELAGGEGYF TGTGCCAGCAGCCCTGCCACTTGGGAACTAGCGGGGGGAGAGGGGTATTTT
TRBJ2-3 TRBV19 - - CASRDPDGTDTQYF TGTGCCAGTCGTGATCCCGACGGCACAGATACGCAGTATTTT